A selection of T cell receptor beta chains follows, all from one sample in a study of PD-1 blockade in classical Hodgkin lymphoma. The data were produced by immunoSEQ multiplex PCR, yet TCRdb's version contains in-frame clones alone and is incomplete. The top ten clones hold roughly 1.9% of a sample with approximately 96,000 clones, roughly 91% of them seen once. The sequencing used peripheral blood mononuclear cells (PBMCs), collected before the fourth cycle of nivolumab. The receptors shown here come from a human donor with classical Hodgkin lymphoma. CDR3s include the opening cysteine and the closing phenylalanine or tryptophan. The D gene is left open where the match is weak. Clone size, where shown, is once, few, many, or a class for clones that have expanded.

clone size: NA
J gene: TRBJ2-7
D gene: TRBD2
V gene: TRBV28
CDR3 DNA: TGTGCCAGCAGCCCTCCGGGACTAGCGGGAATTTCCTACGAGCAGTACTTC
CDR3 protein: CASSPPGLAGISYEQYF

clone size: once
J gene: TRBJ2-1
D gene: TRBD2
V gene: TRBV10-3
CDR3 DNA: TGTGCCATCAGTGAGAATAGCGGGGGGTACAATGAGCAGTTCTTC
CDR3 protein: CAISENSGGYNEQFF

clone size: NA
J gene: TRBJ2-1
D gene: NA
V gene: TRBV6-5
CDR3 DNA: TGTGCCAGCAGTTCCCTGCCGGGTGAGCAGTTCTTC
CDR3 protein: CASSSLPGEQFF

clone size: once
J gene: TRBJ1-5
D gene: TRBD1
V gene: TRBV6-6
CDR3 DNA: TGTGCCAGCAGTTATCGACAGGGGTCCAATCAGCCCCAGCATTTT
CDR3 protein: CASSYRQGSNQPQHF

clone size: NA
J gene: TRBJ1-2
D gene: NA
V gene: TRBV6-5
CDR3 DNA: TGTGCCACGTCAGAGGTCCTGCGCGGCTACACCTTC
CDR3 protein: CATSEVLRGYTF

clone size: NA
J gene: TRBJ2-3
D gene: TRBD2
V gene: TRBV14
CDR3 DNA: TGTGCCAGCAGCAAAGACCCCAGACTAGCGGGATATAACACAGATACGCAGTATTTT
CDR3 protein: CASSKDPRLAGYNTDTQYF

clone size: NA
J gene: TRBJ2-1
D gene: NA
V gene: TRBV7-2
CDR3 DNA: TGTGCCAGCAGCTTAGTGGGGGCGAGGTACAATGAGCAGTTCTTC
CDR3 protein: CASSLVGARYNEQFF

clone size: NA
J gene: TRBJ2-5
D gene: NA
V gene: TRBV27
CDR3 DNA: TGTGCCAGCAGTGGCCCCGTCGGGACAGTCGGCGGGAGACTTCAAGAGACCCAGTACTTC
CDR3 protein: CASSGPVGTVGGRLQETQYF

clone size: NA
J gene: TRBJ1-2
D gene: NA
V gene: TRBV6-5
CDR3 DNA: TGTGCCAGCACGGCCGACAGAGTCTATGGCTACACCTTC
CDR3 protein: CASTADRVYGYTF

clone size: NA
J gene: TRBJ2-6
D gene: NA
V gene: TRBV7-9
CDR3 DNA: TGTGCCAGCAGCCCTCGGGTCTCTGGGGCCAACGTCCTGACTTTC
CDR3 protein: CASSPRVSGANVLTF

clone size: NA
J gene: TRBJ1-2
D gene: NA
V gene: TRBV28
CDR3 DNA: TGTGCCAGCAGTTTAACGGACAAACGAGATGGCTACACCTTC
CDR3 protein: CASSLTDKRDGYTF

clone size: NA
J gene: TRBJ2-7
D gene: TRBD2
V gene: TRBV7-9
CDR3 DNA: TGTGCCAGCAGGAGGACCCTAGCGGGAGTCTACGAGCAGTACTTC
CDR3 protein: CASRRTLAGVYEQYF

clone size: once
J gene: TRBJ2-1
D gene: NA
V gene: TRBV5-4
CDR3 DNA: TGTGCCAGCCGGGAGCCTAGTCGCAATGAGCAGTTCTTC
CDR3 protein: CASREPSRNEQFF

clone size: NA
J gene: TRBJ1-2
D gene: NA
V gene: TRBV27
CDR3 DNA: TGTGCCAGCAGTTCGGGCCCTAACTATGGCTACACCTTC
CDR3 protein: CASSSGPNYGYTF

clone size: NA
J gene: TRBJ1-1
D gene: TRBD1
V gene: TRBV29-1
CDR3 DNA: TGCAGCGTTGTGACAGGGGGTAGGACTGAAGCTTTCTTT
CDR3 protein: CSVVTGGRTEAFF

clone size: NA
J gene: TRBJ2-1
D gene: NA
V gene: TRBV5-1
CDR3 DNA: TGCGCCAGCAGCCATCGGGCCCCTTGGGATGAGCAGTTCTTC
CDR3 protein: CASSHRAPWDEQFF

clone size: NA
J gene: TRBJ2-1
D gene: NA
V gene: TRBV6-1
CDR3 DNA: TGTGCCAGCAGTGAAGTCCGGGGGCACGTGCAGTTCTTC
CDR3 protein: CASSEVRGHVQFF

clone size: once
J gene: TRBJ1-2
D gene: NA
V gene: TRBV7-3
CDR3 DNA: TGTGCCAGCAGCTTATATTCCGGCTATGGCTACACCTTC
CDR3 protein: CASSLYSGYGYTF

clone size: NA
J gene: TRBJ2-1
D gene: NA
V gene: TRBV5-1
CDR3 DNA: TGCGCCAGCAGCTTGGAAGGGTTGGGCTACAATGAGCAGTTCTTC
CDR3 protein: CASSLEGLGYNEQFF

clone size: NA
J gene: TRBJ2-5
D gene: NA
V gene: TRBV30
CDR3 DNA: TGTGCCTGTCTGACACCTCGGGAGACCCAGTACTTC
CDR3 protein: CACLTPRETQYF

clone size: once
J gene: TRBJ2-7
D gene: NA
V gene: TRBV7-6
CDR3 DNA: TGTGCCAGCAGCTTGGAGGCGTCCGTACCCTACGAGCAGTACTTC
CDR3 protein: CASSLEASVPYEQYF

clone size: NA
J gene: TRBJ2-5
D gene: NA
V gene: TRBV5-1
CDR3 DNA: TGCGCCAGCAGCTTCTCTCCGGGGAAAGAGACCCAGTACTTC
CDR3 protein: CASSFSPGKETQYF

clone size: NA
J gene: TRBJ2-5
D gene: NA
V gene: TRBV7-2
CDR3 DNA: TGTGCCAGCAGCTTAGATGGCCAAGAGACCCAGTACTTC
CDR3 protein: CASSLDGQETQYF

clone size: NA
J gene: TRBJ2-7
D gene: NA
V gene: TRBV27
CDR3 DNA: TGTGCCAGCAGTTCGATTGGAGAGCAGTACTTC
CDR3 protein: CASSSIGEQYF

clone size: NA
J gene: TRBJ2-2
D gene: NA
V gene: TRBV14
CDR3 DNA: TGTGCCAGCAGGGAAGATCCAGAGACGGGAGCGGGCACCGGGGAGCTGTTTTTT
CDR3 protein: CASREDPETGAGTGELFF

clone size: once
J gene: TRBJ2-3
D gene: NA
V gene: TRBV4-1
CDR3 DNA: TGCGCCAGCAGCCACGGGACACCGATAACGCAGTATTTT
CDR3 protein: CASSHGTPITQYF

clone size: few
J gene: TRBJ2-5
D gene: TRBD2
V gene: TRBV27
CDR3 DNA: TGTGCCAGCAGTTCATTAGCGGGAGTGTATGAGACCCAGTACTTC
CDR3 protein: CASSSLAGVYETQYF

clone size: NA
J gene: TRBJ2-5
D gene: NA
V gene: TRBV11-3
CDR3 DNA: TGTGCCAGCAGCTTTGCAGGACGACCAGGAGAGACCCAGTACTTC
CDR3 protein: CASSFAGRPGETQYF

clone size: NA
J gene: TRBJ2-7
D gene: TRBD1
V gene: TRBV11-3
CDR3 DNA: TGTGCCAGCAGCTCGGGACCGGGACAGAGGGACTACGAGCAGTACTTC
CDR3 protein: CASSSGPGQRDYEQYF

clone size: NA
J gene: TRBJ1-5
D gene: NA
V gene: TRBV5-1
CDR3 DNA: TGCGCCAGCAGCTTTTGGGGGCTTCAAGGCAATCAGCCCCAGCATTTT
CDR3 protein: CASSFWGLQGNQPQHF

clone size: NA
J gene: TRBJ2-3
D gene: NA
V gene: TRBV7-2
CDR3 DNA: TGTGCCAGCACCCCCCCGGGTGCGGGTAATACGCAGTATTTT
CDR3 protein: CASTPPGAGNTQYF

clone size: NA
J gene: TRBJ1-1
D gene: TRBD1
V gene: TRBV27
CDR3 DNA: TGTGCCAGCAGTTTGGGACAGGGCTTGAACACTGAAGCTTTCTTT
CDR3 protein: CASSLGQGLNTEAFF

clone size: NA
J gene: TRBJ2-3
D gene: TRBD2
V gene: TRBV5-6
CDR3 DNA: TGTGCCAGCAAGACTAGCGGCACAGATACGCAGTATTTT
CDR3 protein: CASKTSGTDTQYF

clone size: NA
J gene: TRBJ2-7
D gene: TRBD2
V gene: TRBV5-1
CDR3 DNA: TGCGCCAGCAGCTTGAGGTCGGGACTAGCGGGAGGCCCCTACGAGCAGTACTTC
CDR3 protein: CASSLRSGLAGGPYEQYF

clone size: NA
J gene: TRBJ1-2
D gene: TRBD1
V gene: TRBV5-1
CDR3 DNA: TGCGCCAGCAGCGTAGACAGGGCTAACTATGGCTACACCTTC
CDR3 protein: CASSVDRANYGYTF

clone size: NA
J gene: TRBJ2-1
D gene: TRBD2
V gene: TRBV6-6
CDR3 DNA: TGTGCCAGCAGCCCACTAGGCGGGAGCTCCTACAATGAGCAGTTCTTC
CDR3 protein: CASSPLGGSSYNEQFF

clone size: NA
J gene: TRBJ2-3
D gene: TRBD2
V gene: TRBV10-3
CDR3 DNA: TGTGCCATCAGTGAGTCTAAATCTTCGGGAGGGTACACAGATACGCAGTATTTT
CDR3 protein: CAISESKSSGGYTDTQYF

clone size: once
J gene: TRBJ1-1
D gene: TRBD1
V gene: TRBV19
CDR3 DNA: TGTGCCAGTAGCCCTCAGGGGGCTCGGAACACTGAAGCTTTCTTT
CDR3 protein: CASSPQGARNTEAFF

clone size: once
J gene: TRBJ2-7
D gene: TRBD1
V gene: TRBV28
CDR3 DNA: TGTGCCAGCAGTTCAGCCGGGACAGGGTTACCCTACGAGCAGTACTTC
CDR3 protein: CASSSAGTGLPYEQYF

clone size: NA
J gene: TRBJ2-7
D gene: NA
V gene: TRBV9
CDR3 DNA: TGTGCCAGCAGCGTAGGGGGAGGTATTGCCTACGAGCAGTACTTC
CDR3 protein: CASSVGGGIAYEQYF

clone size: NA
J gene: TRBJ2-4
D gene: NA
V gene: TRBV11-3
CDR3 DNA: TGTGCCAGCAGCTTAGAAGGACGGTCGGACATTCAGTACTTC
CDR3 protein: CASSLEGRSDIQYF

clone size: NA
J gene: TRBJ1-2
D gene: NA
V gene: TRBV29-1
CDR3 DNA: TGCAGCGTTGAAGGTAGAGCTACTTCTGGCTATGGCTACACCTTC
CDR3 protein: CSVEGRATSGYGYTF

clone size: NA
J gene: TRBJ2-1
D gene: NA
V gene: TRBV29-1
CDR3 DNA: TGCAGCGTTGAAACGCGATGGCGGGTTCCTCGCAATGAGCAGTTCTTC
CDR3 protein: CSVETRWRVPRNEQFF

clone size: NA
J gene: TRBJ2-1
D gene: NA
V gene: TRBV19
CDR3 DNA: TGTGCCAGTAGTCCCATACCGGGGAGCGCTAACAATGAGCAGTTCTTC
CDR3 protein: CASSPIPGSANNEQFF

clone size: NA
J gene: TRBJ1-1
D gene: NA
V gene: TRBV6-5
CDR3 DNA: TGTGCCAGCAGTTACCGCCAATTCAACACTGAAGCTTTCTTT
CDR3 protein: CASSYRQFNTEAFF

clone size: NA
J gene: TRBJ2-2
D gene: TRBD2
V gene: TRBV5-1
CDR3 DNA: TGCGCCAGCAGCTTGGTGGCTAGCGGGGCTGACACCGGGGAGCTGTTTTTT
CDR3 protein: CASSLVASGADTGELFF

clone size: NA
J gene: TRBJ2-7
D gene: TRBD2
V gene: TRBV18
CDR3 DNA: TGTGCCAGCTCACCACCTGAAGTGCGAGGGACTACGTCCTACGAGCAGTACTTC
CDR3 protein: CASSPPEVRGTTSYEQYF

clone size: NA
J gene: TRBJ1-2
D gene: NA
V gene: TRBV19
CDR3 DNA: TGTGCCAGTAGTATTACAATTAAAGATAACTATGGCTACACCTTC
CDR3 protein: CASSITIKDNYGYTF

clone size: NA
J gene: TRBJ1-5
D gene: NA
V gene: TRBV28
CDR3 DNA: TGTGCCAGCAGTTTAAGGCAGGTCCGGGGCAATCAGCCCCAGCATTTT
CDR3 protein: CASSLRQVRGNQPQHF

clone size: NA
J gene: TRBJ2-1
D gene: NA
V gene: TRBV10-3
CDR3 DNA: TGTGCCATCAGACACAGGGAGAAATACAATGAGCAGTTCTTC
CDR3 protein: CAIRHREKYNEQFF

clone size: once
J gene: TRBJ2-1
D gene: NA
V gene: TRBV5-1
CDR3 DNA: TGCGCCAGCACGCTTCGACCGAGCTCCTACAATGAGCAGTTCTTC
CDR3 protein: CASTLRPSSYNEQFF

clone size: few
J gene: TRBJ1-1
D gene: NA
V gene: TRBV6-1
CDR3 DNA: TGTGCCAGCAGTGCGGGAAGGAGCACTGAAGCTTTCTTT
CDR3 protein: CASSAGRSTEAFF